Below, one TCR beta chain is given with its context. This clonotype was seen at least ten times. Its antigen is not yet known. Qualities for individual bases were not recorded, and no much larger clone is one base off. V is cut by 4 bases and J by 2 bases, and the space between the germline ends is 11 bases. CDR1 and CDR2 (DFQATT, SNEGSKA) derive from the germline V gene (reference sequence). CDR3 length: 14 amino acids, cysteine to phenylalanine. Of all the DNA, just the CDR3 is kept, 42 bases in frame from base 1. TCRdb lists the instrument as Illumina HiSeq 2500. TCR beta libraries were prepared by quantitative 5'-RACE with molecular barcodes. Regarding the original processing steps: Disease-linked TCR variants were identified with a new computational method built on a probabilistic model of VDJ rearrangement. The public sequencing data were trimmed at Q25 with fastp and processed into clonotypes with MiXCR by TCRdb, which kept only in-frame beta chains. Rows are combined by CDR3 protein, so each entry shows the most common genes and DNA. In this record, the V and J calls reflect TCRdb's handling and not the investigators' own analysis. The sample table contains approximately 520,000 distinct CDR3 sequences; only one count was recorded for approximately 5.3% of them. Roughly 3.5% of the sample rests with the top ten.

These data originate in a study of CD8 T cells in ankylosing spondylitis (TCRdb year 2017). Describing the broader study: T cell receptor beta repertoires were profiled in healthy donors and ankylosing spondylitis patients so that disease-linked TCR variants could be found. The full study cohort was made up of about two dozen ankylosing spondylitis patients and more than 90 healthy donors. Peripheral blood was sampled, and synovial fluid was additionally collected from ankylosing spondylitis patients. Summary of the overall study and its limitations: Some motif variants were previously reported in synovial fluid and blood of reactive arthritis patients, suggesting common disease-initiation mechanisms. Significant enrichment of the disease-linked clones was reported in matched synovial fluid samples from ankylosing spondylitis patients. A TCR beta motif made up of several highly homologous amino acid variants appeared to be characteristic of blood from ankylosing spondylitis patients. The disease-linked clones had a CD8+ phenotype and were found at relatively low frequencies in peripheral blood.

The sequencing sample was made of blood, either unsorted or a sorted T cell fraction (not recorded which). Rearrangement joined TRBV20-1 to TRBJ2-2; TRBD1 is possibly the D segment (6 matching bases). This receptor was taken from a male donor with ankylosing spondylitis. The nucleotides read TGCAGTGCTACCGGGACACTTAACACCGGGGAGCTGTTTTTT. Translated, this is CSATGTLNTGELFF.